A selection of T cell receptor beta chains follows, all from one sample in a study of identical twins. From the 5' RACE reads, TCRdb called clonotypes with MiXCR, one entry per CDR3 protein. The top ten clones hold over 2.5% of a sample with around 250,000 distinct CDR3 sequences, approximately 8.3% of them seen once. The data also belong to a second study, concerning yellow fever vaccine responses in identical twins.

The sequencing sample was made of CD8+ T cells sorted from blood. The origin of the receptors is a woman aged 18-29 years in good health. Each CDR3 is given with its conserved first and last residue.

v_gene | CDR3aa
TRBV4-2 | CASSQGGDAGYTYEQYF
TRBV24-1 | CATSDLWTGKGNEQFF
TRBV14 | CASSQEKLSGRAHEQYF
TRBV28 | CASSKGLAFYEQYF
TRBV7-7 | CASSLGHNTGELFF
TRBV7-9 | CASSRGGNTYEQYF
TRBV15 | CATSRPGTGVEQYF
TRBV20-1 | CSARSRVQGYEQFF
TRBV28 | CASTPTGRTEAFF
TRBV18 | CASSPGIGAKNIQYF
TRBV3-1 | CASSQVPFTGELFF
TRBV9 | CASSEGALTGELFF
TRBV4-1 | CASSPSPDRGNTGELFF
TRBV28 | CASSPGTVDYNEQFF
TRBV12-3/TRBV12-4 | CASTPGDYGYTF
TRBV20-1 | CSARDPGTRGDYGYTF
TRBV27 | CASSLRLAGGNEQFF
TRBV20-1 | CSARDRDGMNTEAFF
TRBV7-9 | CASSAVQETQYF
TRBV20-1 | CSARDLDPRTEGTDTQYF
TRBV7-7 | CASSLGVPAGTASYNEQFF
TRBV24-1 | CATSDLLGARQYF
TRBV7-9 | CASSERLAGVDEQYF
TRBV11-2 | CASSYGGMNTEAFF